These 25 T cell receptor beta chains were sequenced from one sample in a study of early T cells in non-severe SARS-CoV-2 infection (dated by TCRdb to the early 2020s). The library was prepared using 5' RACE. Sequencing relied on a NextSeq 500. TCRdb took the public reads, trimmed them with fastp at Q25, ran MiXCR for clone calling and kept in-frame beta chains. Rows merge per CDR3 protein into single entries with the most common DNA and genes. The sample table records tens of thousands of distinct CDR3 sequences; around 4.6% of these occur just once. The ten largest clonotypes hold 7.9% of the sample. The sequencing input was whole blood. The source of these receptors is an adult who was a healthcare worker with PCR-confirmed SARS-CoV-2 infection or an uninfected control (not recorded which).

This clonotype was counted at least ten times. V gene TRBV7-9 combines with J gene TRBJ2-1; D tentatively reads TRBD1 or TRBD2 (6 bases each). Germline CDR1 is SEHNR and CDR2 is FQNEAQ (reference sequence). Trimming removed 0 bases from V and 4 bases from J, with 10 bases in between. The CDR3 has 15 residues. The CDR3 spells CASSLAQGRYNEQFF. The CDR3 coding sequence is TGTGCCAGCAGCTTAGCGCAGGGGAGGTACAATGAGCAGTTCTTC. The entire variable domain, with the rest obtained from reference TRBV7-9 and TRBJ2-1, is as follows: DTGVSQNPRHKITKRGQNVTFRCDPISEHNRLYWYRQTLGQGPEFLTYFQNEAQLEKSRLLSDRFSAERPKGSFSTLEIQRTEQGDSAMYLCASSLAQGRYNEQFFGPGTRLTVL.

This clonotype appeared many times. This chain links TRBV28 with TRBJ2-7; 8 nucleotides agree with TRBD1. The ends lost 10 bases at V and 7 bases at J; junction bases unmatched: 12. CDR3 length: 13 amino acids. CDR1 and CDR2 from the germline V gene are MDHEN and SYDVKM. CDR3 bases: TGTGCCACCGTGGGACAGGTCAAGGGGGAGCAGTACTTC. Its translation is CATVGQVKGEQYF.

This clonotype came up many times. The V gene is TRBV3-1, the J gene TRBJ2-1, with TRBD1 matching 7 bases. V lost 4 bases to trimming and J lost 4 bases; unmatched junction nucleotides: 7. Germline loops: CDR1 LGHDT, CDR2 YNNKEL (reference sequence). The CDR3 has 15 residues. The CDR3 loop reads CASSRAGTDYNEQFF. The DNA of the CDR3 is TGTGCCAGCAGCCGGGCCGGGACAGATTACAATGAGCAGTTCTTC.

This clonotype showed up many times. The CDR3 bases are TGTGCCACAGGGAACTATGGCTACACCTTC. Translating gives CATGNYGYTF. The chain carries TRBV28 and TRBJ1-2, with a possible D match to TRBD1 (5 bases). The germline CDR1 and CDR2 sequences are MDHEN and SYDVKM. This CDR3 is built from 10 residues. V lost 10 bases and J 2 bases, leaving 5 bases between the germline ends.

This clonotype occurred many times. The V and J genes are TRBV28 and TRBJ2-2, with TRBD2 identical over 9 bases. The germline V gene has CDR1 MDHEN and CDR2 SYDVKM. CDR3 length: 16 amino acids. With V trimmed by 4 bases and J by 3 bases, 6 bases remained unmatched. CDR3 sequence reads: CASSYPGLADTGELFF. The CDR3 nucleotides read TGTGCCAGCAGTTACCCGGGACTAGCTGACACCGGGGAGCTGTTTTTT.

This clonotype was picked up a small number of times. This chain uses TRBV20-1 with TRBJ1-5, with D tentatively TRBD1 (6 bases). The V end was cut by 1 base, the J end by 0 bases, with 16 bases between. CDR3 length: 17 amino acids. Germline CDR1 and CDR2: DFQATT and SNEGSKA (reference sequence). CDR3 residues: CSARGQVLIYSNQPQHF. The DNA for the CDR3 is TGCAGTGCTAGAGGACAGGTTCTAATATATAGCAATCAGCCCCAGCATTTT.

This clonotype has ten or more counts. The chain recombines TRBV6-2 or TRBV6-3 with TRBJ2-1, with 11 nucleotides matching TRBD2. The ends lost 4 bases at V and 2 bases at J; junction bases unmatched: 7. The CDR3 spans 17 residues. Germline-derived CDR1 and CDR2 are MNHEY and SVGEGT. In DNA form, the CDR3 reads TGTGCCAGCAGTTTTCCTAGCGGGGGGCATACCTACAATGAGCAGTTCTTC. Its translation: CASSFPSGGHTYNEQFF.

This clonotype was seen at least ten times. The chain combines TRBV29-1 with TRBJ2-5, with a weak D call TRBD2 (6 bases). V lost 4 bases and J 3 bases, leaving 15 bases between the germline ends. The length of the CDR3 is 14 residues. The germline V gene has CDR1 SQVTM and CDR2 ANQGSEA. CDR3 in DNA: TGCAGCGTTGTAAGGACTAACCCCAAAGAGACCCAGTACTTC. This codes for CSVVRTNPKETQYF.

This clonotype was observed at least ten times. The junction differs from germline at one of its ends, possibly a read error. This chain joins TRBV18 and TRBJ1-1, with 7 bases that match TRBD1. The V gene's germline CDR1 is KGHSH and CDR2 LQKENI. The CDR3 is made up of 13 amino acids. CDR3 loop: CASSDGTDTKAFF. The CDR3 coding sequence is TGTGCCAGCTCGGACGGGACAGACACTAAAGCTTTCTTT.

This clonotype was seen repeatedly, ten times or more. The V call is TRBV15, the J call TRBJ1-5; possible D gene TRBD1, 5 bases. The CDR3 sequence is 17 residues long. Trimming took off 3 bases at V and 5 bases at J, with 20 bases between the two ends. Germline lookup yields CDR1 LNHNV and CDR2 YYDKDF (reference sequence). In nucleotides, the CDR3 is TGTGCCACCAGCAGCCAACCGGGGACCTCTGTTTATCAGCCCCAGCATTTT. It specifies CATSSQPGTSVYQPQHF.

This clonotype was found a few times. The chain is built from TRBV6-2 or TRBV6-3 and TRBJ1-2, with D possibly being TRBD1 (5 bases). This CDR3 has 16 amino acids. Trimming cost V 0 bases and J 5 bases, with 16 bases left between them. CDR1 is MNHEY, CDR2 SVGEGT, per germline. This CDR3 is CASSYSGRGSLYGYTF. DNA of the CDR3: TGTGCCAGCAGTTACTCAGGTCGGGGCAGTCTATATGGCTACACCTTC.

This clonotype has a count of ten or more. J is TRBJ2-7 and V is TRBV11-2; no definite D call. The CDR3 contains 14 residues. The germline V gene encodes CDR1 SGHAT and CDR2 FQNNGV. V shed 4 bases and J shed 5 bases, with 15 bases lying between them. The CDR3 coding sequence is TGTGCCAGCAGCTATTTTCAGGTCGTGCACGAGCAGTACTTC. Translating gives CASSYFQVVHEQYF.

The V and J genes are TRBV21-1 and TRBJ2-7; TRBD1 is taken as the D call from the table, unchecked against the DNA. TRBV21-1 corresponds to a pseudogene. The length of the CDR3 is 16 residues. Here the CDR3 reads CASSLPVRDRVYEQYF. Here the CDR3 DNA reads TGTGCCAGCAGCCTCCCGGTCCGAGACAGGGTCTACGAGCAGTACTTC.

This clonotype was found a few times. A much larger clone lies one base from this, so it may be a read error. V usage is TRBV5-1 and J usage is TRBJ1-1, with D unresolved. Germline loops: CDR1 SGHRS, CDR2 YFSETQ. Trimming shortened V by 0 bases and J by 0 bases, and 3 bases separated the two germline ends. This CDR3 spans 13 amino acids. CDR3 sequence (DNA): TGCGCCAGCAGCTTGGTAGTGAACACTGAAGCTTTCTTT. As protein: CASSLVVNTEAFF.

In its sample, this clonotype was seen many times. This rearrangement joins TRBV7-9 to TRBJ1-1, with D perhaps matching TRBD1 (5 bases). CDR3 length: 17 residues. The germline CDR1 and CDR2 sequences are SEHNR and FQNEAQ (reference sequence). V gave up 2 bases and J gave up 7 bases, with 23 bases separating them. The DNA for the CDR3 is TGTGCCAGCAGCTTACGGTTCGGCGGACGGGGAAGGGGTGAAGCTTTCTTT. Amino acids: CASSLRFGGRGRGEAFF.

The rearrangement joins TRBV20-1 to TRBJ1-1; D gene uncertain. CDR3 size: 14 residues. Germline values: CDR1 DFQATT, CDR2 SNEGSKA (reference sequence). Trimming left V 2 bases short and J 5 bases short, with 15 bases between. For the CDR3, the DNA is TGCAGTGCTAGATCCCCCTACGGGGAAACTGAAGCTTTCTTT. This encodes CSARSPYGETEAFF.

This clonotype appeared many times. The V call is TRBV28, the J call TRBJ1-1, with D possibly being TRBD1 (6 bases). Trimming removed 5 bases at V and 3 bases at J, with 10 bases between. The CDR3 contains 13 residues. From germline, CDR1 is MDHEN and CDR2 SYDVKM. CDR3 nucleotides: TGTGCCAGCAGTCTCAACAGGGACACTGAAGCTTTCTTT. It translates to CASSLNRDTEAFF.

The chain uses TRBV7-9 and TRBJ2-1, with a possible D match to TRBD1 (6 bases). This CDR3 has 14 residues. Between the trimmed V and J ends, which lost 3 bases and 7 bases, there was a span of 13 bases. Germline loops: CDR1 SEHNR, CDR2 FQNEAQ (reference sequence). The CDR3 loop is CASSLGAGVNEQFF. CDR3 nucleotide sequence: TGTGCCAGCAGCTTGGGGGCAGGTGTAAATGAGCAGTTCTTC.

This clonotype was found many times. In DNA form, the CDR3 reads TGCAGTGCTAGAGATTGGGGGGGAGCAGATACGCAGTATTTT. This codes for CSARDWGGADTQYF. The V call is TRBV20-1, the J call TRBJ2-3, with 7 positions matching TRBD2. CDR1 is DFQATT and CDR2 is SNEGSKA in the germline V gene (reference sequence). V lost 0 bases, J lost 4 bases, and 4 bases stayed unmatched. This CDR3 is built from 14 residues.

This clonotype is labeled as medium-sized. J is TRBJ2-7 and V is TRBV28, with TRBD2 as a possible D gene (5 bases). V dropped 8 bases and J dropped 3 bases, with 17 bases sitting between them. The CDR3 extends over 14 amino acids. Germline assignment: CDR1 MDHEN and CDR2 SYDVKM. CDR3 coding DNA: TGTGCCAGCTTGCGCGGGCCGAGCATCTACGAGCAGTACTTC. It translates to CASLRGPSIYEQYF.

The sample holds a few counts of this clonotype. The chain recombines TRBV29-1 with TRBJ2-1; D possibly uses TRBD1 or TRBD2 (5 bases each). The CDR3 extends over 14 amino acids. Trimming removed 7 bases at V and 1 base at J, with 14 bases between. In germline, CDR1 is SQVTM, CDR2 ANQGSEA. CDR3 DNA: TGCAGCGGAACCGGGACGTCATCCTACAATGAGCAGTTCTTC. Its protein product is CSGTGTSSYNEQFF.

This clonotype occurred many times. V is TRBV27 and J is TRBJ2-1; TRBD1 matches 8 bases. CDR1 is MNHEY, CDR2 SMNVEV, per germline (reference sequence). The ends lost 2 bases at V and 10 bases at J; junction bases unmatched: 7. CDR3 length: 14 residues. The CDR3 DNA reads TGTGCCAGCAGTTTAGAACGACAGGGGTTCGAGCAGTTCTTC. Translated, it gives CASSLERQGFEQFF.

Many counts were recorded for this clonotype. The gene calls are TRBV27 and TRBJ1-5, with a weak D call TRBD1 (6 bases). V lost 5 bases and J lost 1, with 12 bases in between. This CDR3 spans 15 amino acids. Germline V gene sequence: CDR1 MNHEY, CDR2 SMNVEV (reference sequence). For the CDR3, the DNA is TGTGCCAGCAGTCCCACCACAGGGAGCAATCAGCCCCAGCATTTT. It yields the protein CASSPTTGSNQPQHF.

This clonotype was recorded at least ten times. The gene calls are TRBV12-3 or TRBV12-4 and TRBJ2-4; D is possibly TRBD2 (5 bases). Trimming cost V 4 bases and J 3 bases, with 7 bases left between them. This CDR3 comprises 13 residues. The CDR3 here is CASSSRGKNIQYF. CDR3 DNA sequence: TGTGCCAGCAGTTCTCGGGGCAAAAACATTCAGTACTTC.

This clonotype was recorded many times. The CDR3 region has the DNA TGTGCCTGGAGTCCCCTCCTAAACCAGCGGCTCGACGTCTATGAGCAGTTCTTC. Translating gives CAWSPLLNQRLDVYEQFF. The gene calls are TRBV30 and TRBJ2-1, with D perhaps matching TRBD2 (5 bases). The CDR3 is 18 amino acids. V lost 2 bases, J lost 8 bases, and 28 bases lay in between. CDR1 and CDR2 (germline): GTSNPN, SVGIG (reference sequence).